Below are 25 T cell receptor beta chains sequenced from a single sample in a study. Treg sorting used a CD4+CD25+CD127-/low gate. TCRdb processed the 5' RACE reads anew with MiXCR; each CDR3 protein has one entry. The repertoire holds approximately 11,000 distinct CDR3 sequences, with around a quarter as singletons. Sequences were obtained from Tregs sorted from a lymph node. The receptors derive from a female donor with breast cancer.

This clonotype is deemed medium-sized. This rearrangement joins TRBV20-1 to TRBJ1-4, with D unclear. Trimming pared 0 bases from V and 3 bases from J, leaving 17 bases between. This CDR3 has 17 amino acids. Per germline, CDR1 DFQATT and CDR2 SNEGSKA (reference sequence). The CDR3 region is CSARDRGIQRANEKLFF. Here the CDR3 DNA reads TGCAGTGCTAGAGATCGAGGGATACAAAGGGCTAATGAAAAACTGTTTTTT.

This chain connects TRBV4-1 to TRBJ2-3; 10 bases agree with TRBD1. The germline V gene encodes CDR1 MGHRA and CDR2 YSYEKL. The J segment lost 3 bases and the V segment lost 3 bases, leaving 6 bases of the junction unmatched. This CDR3 is built from 16 residues. CDR3 residues: CASSHPGTGETDTQYF. The CDR3 DNA sequence: TGCGCCAGCAGCCACCCCGGGACAGGGGAAACAGATACGCAGTATTTT.

As to this clonotype: Possible read error: a much larger clone is one base away. The chain links TRBV20-1 to TRBJ2-1, with 7 positions matching TRBD2. J was trimmed by 4 bases and V by 2 bases; bases with no gene match: 8. This CDR3 region has 15 residues. Germline assignment: CDR1 DFQATT and CDR2 SNEGSKA (reference sequence). CDR3 nucleotide sequence: TGCAGTGCTAGACCCGGGAGGTATAGGTACAATGAGCAGTTCTTC. Amino acid sequence: CSARPGRYRYNEQFF.

This clonotype is judged medium-sized. CDR3 bases: TGTGCCAGCAGCTTAGGAGGGGACAGGGCTCAGCCCCAGCATTTT. As protein: CASSLGGDRAQPQHF. This sequence joins TRBV7-8 and TRBJ1-5; TRBD1 matches 9 bases. The germline CDR1 and CDR2 sequences are SGHVS and FQNEAQ. Germline trimming cut 1 base from V and 6 bases from J; bases unmatched to any gene: 4. There are 15 residues in the CDR3.

Many counts were recorded for this clonotype. CDR3 residues: CSARDIGTSGRAGETQYF. In nucleotides, the CDR3 is TGCAGTGCTAGAGATATTGGGACTAGCGGGAGGGCAGGAGAGACCCAGTACTTC. The V call is TRBV20-1, the J call TRBJ2-5; 16 nucleotides align to TRBD2. CDR3 length: 18 residues. J lost 4 bases, V lost 0 bases, and 8 bases had no gene match. Per the germline V gene, CDR1 is DFQATT and CDR2 is SNEGSKA (reference sequence).

This clonotype showed up many times. In DNA, the CDR3 is TGTGCCAGCAGTTACTATGGGACTAGCGGGGCCACAGATACGCAGTATTTT. This sequence encodes CASSYYGTSGATDTQYF. The V gene is TRBV6-5, the J gene TRBJ2-3, with 13 bases aligning to TRBD2. The trim removed 1 base at V and 2 bases at J, leaving 3 bases unmatched. Germline CDR1 MNHEY, CDR2 SVGAGI. This CDR3 spans 17 amino acids.

Sample share makes this clonotype medium-sized (0.01 to 0.1%). The chain uses TRBV12-3 or TRBV12-4 and TRBJ1-1; tentative D call: TRBD1 (6 bases). This CDR3 comprises 13 residues. Deletions cut 6 bases from V and 1 base from J, with 9 bases between. Here the CDR3 reads CASSRTENTEAFF. The CDR3 DNA is TGTGCCAGCAGCCGGACAGAGAACACTGAAGCTTTCTTT.

By proportion, this clonotype is medium-sized. The chain links TRBV20-1 to TRBJ1-3; D not resolved. V lost 0 bases and J lost 8, with 8 bases in between. The CDR3 has 12 amino acids. The germline V gene has CDR1 DFQATT and CDR2 SNEGSKA (reference sequence). The CDR3 here is CSARDRDYTIYF. The CDR3 coding sequence is TGCAGTGCTAGAGACAGAGACTACACCATATATTTT.

This clonotype was observed many times. This chain links TRBV27 with TRBJ2-3; D remains ambiguous. This CDR3 spans 14 amino acids. V was trimmed by 3 bases and J by 0 bases, leaving 7 bases between them. Per germline, CDR1 MNHEY and CDR2 SMNVEV (reference sequence). In DNA form, the CDR3 reads TGTGCCAGCAGTTTCCGGGCCAGCACAGATACGCAGTATTTT. As protein: CASSFRASTDTQYF.

The chain joins TRBV5-1 to TRBJ2-1, with D possibly being TRBD1 (6 bases). CDR1 is SGHRS, CDR2 YFSETQ, per germline. This CDR3 is built from 16 residues. This CDR3 reads CARSLILRGSYNEQFF. In nucleotides, the CDR3 is TGCGCAAGAAGCTTGATACTCAGGGGCTCCTACAATGAGCAGTTCTTC.

On this clonotype itself: Germline is not matched at one junction end, which may reflect a read error. The chain combines TRBV11-2 with TRBJ2-3; TRBD2 matches 11 bases. The CDR3 runs 16 residues. Germline CDR1 reads SGHAT; CDR2 reads FQNNGV. The CDR3 region has the DNA TGTGCCTGCAGCTTTCGGACTAGCGGGCAGACCGATACGCAGTATTTT. Translation: CACSFRTSGQTDTQYF.

In the case of this clonotype: Relative to the germline gene, one junction end is altered; a read error may explain this. The CDR3 reads CASSGYSVAYNGQFF. For the CDR3, the DNA is TGTGCCAGCAGCGGATACAGCGTAGCTTACAATGGGCAGTTCTTC. The V gene is TRBV9, the J gene TRBJ2-1; D unresolved. CDR1 SGDLS and CDR2 YYNGEE come from the germline V gene. The CDR3 extends over 15 amino acids.

Only a few counts were recorded for this clonotype. The rearrangement uses TRBV7-2 and TRBJ2-1; 8 bases map to TRBD2. The CDR3 has 15 residues. J was trimmed by 6 bases and V by 2 bases; bases with no gene match: 6. Per the germline V gene, CDR1 is SGHTA and CDR2 is FQGNSA. The CDR3 nucleotides are TGTGCCAGCAGCTTATATAACGGGAGGGCCAATGAGCAGTTCTTC. Residues: CASSLYNGRANEQFF.

As for this clonotype: At one end the junction does not follow the germline gene, possibly because of a read error. The rearrangement uses TRBV19 and TRBJ2-1; possibly TRBD2 for D (6 bases). This CDR3 has 13 amino acids. CDR1 is LNHDA and CDR2 is SQIVND in the germline V gene (reference sequence). The CDR3 DNA sequence: TGTGCCAGTAACGGCGGGACCTACAATGAGCGGTTCTTC. This sequence encodes CASNGGTYNERFF.

This chain joins TRBV15 and TRBJ1-2; 7 bases map to TRBD1. The CDR3 runs to 15 residues. Germline V gene data show CDR1 as LNHNV and CDR2 as YYDKDF (reference sequence). With V trimmed by 5 bases and J by 4 bases, 10 bases remained unmatched. DNA for the CDR3: TGTGCCACCAGCGAGACTATGGGACAGACCTATGGCTACACCTTC. Translation gives CATSETMGQTYGYTF.

As for this clonotype: At one end, the junction sequence differs from germline, possibly due to a read error. V gene TRBV20-1 combines with J gene TRBJ2-1; a weak D match, TRBD1 (5 bases). This CDR3 is built from 12 residues. The V gene's germline CDR1 is DFQATT and CDR2 SNEGSKA (reference sequence). The CDR3 DNA sequence: TGCGGTGCTAGAACCAGGGTTAATGAGCAGTTCTTC. This encodes CGARTRVNEQFF.

This clonotype showed up many times. The V gene is TRBV13, the J gene TRBJ1-2; D is possibly TRBD1 (5 bases). Looked up from germline, CDR1 is PRHDT and CDR2 is FYEKMQ (reference sequence). V gave up 3 bases and J gave up 5 bases, with 13 bases separating them. The CDR3 has 14 amino acids. The CDR3 region is CASSFYEGRYGYTF. The CDR3 DNA sequence: TGTGCCAGCAGCTTTTACGAGGGGAGGTATGGCTACACCTTC.

This rearrangement joins TRBV18 to TRBJ1-2, with 9 nucleotides matching TRBD1. This CDR3 contains 15 residues. Unmatched junction bases numbered 9, after V lost 6 bases and J lost 4 bases. From germline, CDR1 is KGHSH and CDR2 LQKENI. The CDR3 coding sequence is TGTGCCAGCTCCCCAGACAGGGGGTATGGCTATGGCTACACCTTC. This gives the protein CASSPDRGYGYGYTF.

With regard to this clonotype: A much larger clone lies a single base off, so this may be a read error. The rearrangement uses TRBV25-1 and TRBJ2-1; D call uncertain. V was cut by 4 bases and J by 2 bases, with 6 bases left in between. The CDR3 loop spans 13 amino acids. The germline CDR1 and CDR2 sequences are MGHDK and SYGVNS. CDR3 in amino acids: CASSGGTYNEQFF. The CDR3 DNA follows: TGTGCCAGCAGTGGGGGAACCTACAATGAGCAGTTCTTC.

This clonotype was detected only a few times. A much bigger clone sits one base away, suggesting this may be a read error. The chain employs TRBV7-9 and TRBJ1-3; 7 nucleotides agree with TRBD1. Germline-derived CDR1 and CDR2 are SEHNR and FQNEAQ (reference sequence). The V gene end was trimmed by 5 bases and the J gene end by 9 bases; junction bases not matched to a gene: 10. The CDR3 consists of 14 residues. The CDR3 DNA reads as TGTGCCAGCAGCCTACAGGGGTCTGACAGCACCATATATTTT. Translating gives CASSLQGSDSTIYF.

As to this clonotype: It may be a read error: a sequence one base away is much more abundant. The chain couples TRBV29-1 to TRBJ2-7, with 7 bases fitting TRBD1. V dropped 1 base and J dropped 3; count of bases not matched to a gene: 0. The CDR3 is made up of 12 amino acids. The germline CDR1 and CDR2 sequences are SQVTM and ANQGSEA. This chain's CDR3 is CSVEAGGYEQYF. DNA of the CDR3: TGCAGCGTTGAAGCAGGGGGCTACGAGCAGTACTTC.

Notes on this clonotype: A much larger clone is a single base away; this may be a read error. This chain uses TRBV9 with TRBJ2-1; weak D call: TRBD2 (5 bases). Per the germline V gene, CDR1 is SGDLS and CDR2 is YYNGEE. CDR3 length: 15 residues. The CDR3, as DNA: TGTGCCAGCAGCGAAAATAGCGCCTCCTACAATGAGCGGTTCTTC. This codes for CASSENSASYNERFF.

This clonotype came up many times. The V gene is TRBV4-1, the J gene TRBJ2-7, with D possibly being TRBD1 (6 bases). The CDR3 length is 15 residues. The germline gives CDR1 MGHRA, CDR2 YSYEKL. The V end lost 2 bases, the J end lost 2 bases, and 13 bases lay between the germline ends. CDR3 coding DNA: TGCGCCAGCAGCCAACGGCAGGGGCCTGCCTACGAGCAGTACTTC. This encodes CASSQRQGPAYEQYF.

The rearrangement links TRBV5-1 to TRBJ2-1; 10 bases fit TRBD2. The CDR3 covers 17 residues. CDR1 and CDR2 (germline): SGHRS, YFSETQ. The ends lost 4 bases at V and 5 bases at J; junction bases unmatched: 12. The CDR3 region has the DNA TGCGCCAGCAGCACGGGACTAGCGAGAGGGCAACACAATGAGCAGTTCTTC. Translating it yields CASSTGLARGQHNEQFF. Full variable domain (missing parts from reference TRBV5-1 and TRBJ2-1): KAGVTQTPRYLIKTRGQQVTLSCSPISGHRSVSWYQQTPGQGLQFLFEYFSETQRNKGNFPGRFSGRQFSNSRSEMNVSTLELGDSALYLCASSTGLARGQHNEQFFGPGTRLTVL.

This clonotype has more than one count but fewer than ten. The V and J genes are TRBV15 and TRBJ1-2; 7 nucleotides agree with TRBD1. The junction had 7 bases not matched to a gene; V was cut back by 1 base and J by 5 bases. The length of the CDR3 is 15 residues. Germline V gives CDR1 LNHNV, CDR2 YYDKDF (reference sequence). CDR3 loop: CATSRVKTGTYGYTF. The CDR3 nucleotides are TGTGCCACCAGCAGAGTTAAGACAGGGACGTATGGCTACACCTTC. Using reference TRBV15 and TRBJ1-2 for the parts outside the CDR3, the full variable domain is DAMVIQNPRYQVTQFGKPVTLSCSQTLNHNVMYWYQQKSSQAPKLLFHYYDKDFNNEADTPDNFQSRRPNTSFCFLDIRSPGLGDTAMYLCATSRVKTGTYGYTFGSGTRLTVV.